This T cell receptor (beta chain) was sequenced for a study of blood T cell repertoires in COVID-19. For the study at large: Acute-phase and convalescent COVID-19 samples originated in the United States, Italy and Spain.

The assay was immunoSEQ multiplex PCR, and TCRdb's table has in-frame clones only and misses some. Seen here are roughly 350,000 clones, roughly 90% observed once, and the top ten hold 7% to 8%. Trimming shortened V by 5 bases and J by 0 bases, and 14 bases separated the two germline ends. The CDR3 consists of 15 residues. The germline gives CDR1 SEHNR, CDR2 FQNEAQ (reference sequence). The sequencing input was peripheral blood. The gene calls are TRBV7-9 and TRBJ2-7; TRBD1 is a possible D gene (6 bases). This TCR was sampled from a woman between 65 and 79 years old with COVID-19, enrolled during active disease. CDR3 sequence reads: CASSLKTGYSYEQYF. The CDR3 region has the DNA TGTGCCAGCAGCCTTAAGACAGGATACTCCTACGAGCAGTACTTC.